Listed below are T cell receptor beta chains from one sample, sequenced in a study of OX40 agonist ivuxolimab in advanced cancers. The method was immunoSEQ multiplex PCR; TCRdb's version includes in-frame clones alone and lacks a portion of them. The table includes about 62,000 clones, over 75% detected once. The sample was CD4+ or CD8+ T cells sorted from blood, taken in a trial of the OX40 agonist ivuxolimab. Source of these receptors: an adult with an advanced solid tumor such as melanoma, head and neck, liver or kidney cancer. CDR3s include the opening cysteine and the closing phenylalanine or tryptophan.

V,CDR3
TRBV30,CAWSVIGDTRTGEAFF
TRBV11-2,CASSLLVSSYEQYF
TRBV2,CASSHPGTASYEQYF
TRBV7-3,CASAESAGSYEQYF
TRBV4-2,CASSPLVNAEKLFF
TRBV7-2,CATPKGTSFDGELFF
TRBV29-1,CSVPQRGTAAGGIYNYGYTF
TRBV2,CASSELGQGHGYTF
TRBV5-5,CASSPSGGTEAFF
TRBV6-5,CASSSRQGINQPQHF
TRBV15,CATSRDSPSTGQPQHF
TRBV29-1,CSSSGGASTDTQYF
TRBV5-5,CASSFRDRISGNTIYF
TRBV5-6,CASSSTGLTGHTEAFF
TRBV29-1,CSVDGTGAGYGYTF
TRBV11-2,CASSYRLIAGGPDEQFF
TRBV25-1,CASSDGGGTDTQYF
TRBV6-1,CASSEAGTYGYTF
TRBV7-2,CASSLYRGTTDTQYF
TRBV7-3,CASRPSGGAPNEQFF
TRBV6-4,CASSRFPSVSRFLNTEAFF
TRBV2,CASRGGYMDGYTF
TRBV5-1,CASSEDSYGYTF
TRBV4-1,CASSQEGQAVGNEQFF
TRBV30,CAWSPPTGLAKNIQYF
TRBV4-2,CASSLKQGATGELFF
TRBV19,CASSSISGGANTEAFF
TRBV28,CASNRQVYEQYF
TRBV19,CASNPGTGYGYTF
TRBV11-2,CASSPRTSQEAQYF
TRBV5-1,CASSPSGGNTEAFF
TRBV5-5,CASSLVSSSAGELFF
TRBV7-2,CASSRTGGLWEQYF
TRBV5-1,CASSLGPQASTDTQYF
TRBV4-1,CASSRDRGRVETEAFF
TRBV7-2,CASSLAGANTGELFF
TRBV12-2,CASRPDGRFTEAFF
TRBV5-8,CASSLPGTEREQFF
TRBV7-9,CASSLDRGQFF
TRBV19,CASSIEGLNTEAFF
TRBV30,CAWSLRAANEKLFF
TRBV7-2,CASSPATGDGTQYF
TRBV5-1,CASSFGDQPQHF
TRBV4-3,CASSQEYQEGSYEQYF
TRBV6-4,CASSDSFGLGNEAFF
TRBV7-2,CASSSPAATYEQYF
TRBV6-1,CASSRDVAGADTQYF
TRBV11-2,CASSLGQGSTEAFF
TRBV30,CAWSVSYGYNEQFF
TRBV6-5,CASSRDPNQPQHF
TRBV6-1,CASSEWGREEKLFF